This T cell receptor (beta chain) was recorded in a study of T cells in Graves' hyperthyroidism and ophthalmopathy. At least ten counts were recorded for this clonotype. Germline CDR1 and CDR2: MDHEN and SYDVKM. CDR3 length: 14 residues. V shed 5 bases and J 3 bases; nucleotides not matched to a gene: 4. TCR beta CDR3 regions were amplified from RNA. HTBI primers were employed in a first-round RT-PCR of the TCR CDR3. TCRdb used MiXCR to reprocess the multiplex PCR reads, holding one entry per CDR3 protein. The table records fewer than 750,000 distinct CDR3 sequences, roughly 14% of them present only once.

The sample consisted of blood. The TCR originated in a woman between 50 and 59 years old with Graves' ophthalmopathy. The chain links TRBV28 to TRBJ2-3; 8 bases match TRBD2. The CDR3 spells CASSQRELTDTQYF. Written as DNA, the CDR3 is TGTGCCAGCAGTCAGCGGGAGCTGACAGATACGCAGTATTTT.